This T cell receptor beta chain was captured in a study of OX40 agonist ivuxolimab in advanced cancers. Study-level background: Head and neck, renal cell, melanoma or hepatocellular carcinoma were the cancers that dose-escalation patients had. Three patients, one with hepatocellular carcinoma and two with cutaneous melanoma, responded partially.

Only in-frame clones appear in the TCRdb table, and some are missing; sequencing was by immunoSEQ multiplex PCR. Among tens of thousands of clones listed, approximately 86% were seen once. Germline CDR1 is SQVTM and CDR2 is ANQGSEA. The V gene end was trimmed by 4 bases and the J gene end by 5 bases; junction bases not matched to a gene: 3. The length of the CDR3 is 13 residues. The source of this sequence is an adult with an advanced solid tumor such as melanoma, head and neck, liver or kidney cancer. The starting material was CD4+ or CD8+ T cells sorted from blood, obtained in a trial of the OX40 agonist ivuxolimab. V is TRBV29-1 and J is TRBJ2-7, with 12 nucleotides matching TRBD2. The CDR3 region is CSVGTSGVHEQYF. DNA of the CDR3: TGCAGCGTTGGGACTAGCGGGGTCCACGAGCAGTACTTC.